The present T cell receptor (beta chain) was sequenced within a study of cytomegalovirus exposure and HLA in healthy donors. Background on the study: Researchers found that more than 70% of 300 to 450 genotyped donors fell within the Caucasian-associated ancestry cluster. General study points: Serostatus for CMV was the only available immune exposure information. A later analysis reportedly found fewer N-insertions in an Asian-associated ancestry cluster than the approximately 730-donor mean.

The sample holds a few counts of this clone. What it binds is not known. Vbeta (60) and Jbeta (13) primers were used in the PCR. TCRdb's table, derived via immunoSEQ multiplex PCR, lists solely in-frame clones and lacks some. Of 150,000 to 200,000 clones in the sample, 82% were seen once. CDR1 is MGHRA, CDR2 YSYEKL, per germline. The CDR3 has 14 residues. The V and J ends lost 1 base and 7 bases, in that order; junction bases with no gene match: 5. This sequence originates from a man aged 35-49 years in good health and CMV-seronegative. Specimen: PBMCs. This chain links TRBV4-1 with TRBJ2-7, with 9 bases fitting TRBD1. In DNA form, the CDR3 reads TGCGCCAGCAGCCAAGGGACAGGGGCTTGGGAGCAGTACTTC. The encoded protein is CASSQGTGAWEQYF.